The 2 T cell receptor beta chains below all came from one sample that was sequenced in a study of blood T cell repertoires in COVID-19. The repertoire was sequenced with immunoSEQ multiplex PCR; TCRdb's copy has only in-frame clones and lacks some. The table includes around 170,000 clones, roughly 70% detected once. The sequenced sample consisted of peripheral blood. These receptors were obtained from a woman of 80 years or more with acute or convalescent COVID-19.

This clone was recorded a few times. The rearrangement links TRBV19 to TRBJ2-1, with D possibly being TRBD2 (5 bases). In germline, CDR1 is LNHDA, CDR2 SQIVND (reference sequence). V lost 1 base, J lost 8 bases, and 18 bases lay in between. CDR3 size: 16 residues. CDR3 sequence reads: CASSIVSSRADYEQFF. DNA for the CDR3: TGTGCCAGTAGTATAGTTTCTAGCCGGGCGGACTATGAGCAGTTCTTC.

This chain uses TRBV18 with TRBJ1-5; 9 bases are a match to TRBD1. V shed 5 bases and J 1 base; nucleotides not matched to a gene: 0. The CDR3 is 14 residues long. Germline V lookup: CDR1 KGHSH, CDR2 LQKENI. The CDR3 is CASSGTGSNQPQHF. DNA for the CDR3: TGTGCCAGCTCAGGGACAGGGAGCAATCAGCCCCAGCATTTT.